Presented here are 11 T cell receptor beta chains from one specimen sequenced in a study of cytomegalovirus exposure and HLA in healthy donors. Clones were read by immunoSEQ multiplex PCR, and TCRdb kept only the in-frame ones, dropping some. Here the sample spans around 86,000 clones, 93% being singletons. Sequenced material: PBMCs. Receptors were obtained from a woman under 40 in good health and CMV-seropositive.

The chain couples TRBV19 to TRBJ1-5; D call uncertain. V dropped 5 bases and J dropped 5 bases, with 13 bases sitting between them. CDR1 is LNHDA, CDR2 SQIVND, per germline (reference sequence). This CDR3 has 14 amino acids. CDR3 coding DNA: TGTGCCAGTAGTTCCCGGTCTCGGGATCAGCCCCAGCATTTT. It is translated as CASSSRSRDQPQHF.

V is TRBV27 and J is TRBJ2-3; D ambiguous. CDR1 is MNHEY, CDR2 SMNVEV, per germline (reference sequence). The CDR3 contains 14 residues. V was clipped by 5 bases and J by 2 bases, with 11 bases between them. The CDR3 sequence is CASSTAPYTDTQYF. CDR3 sequence (DNA): TGTGCCAGCAGTACCGCGCCCTACACAGATACGCAGTATTTT.

This clone was detected once. The genes are TRBV18 and TRBJ2-1, with TRBD2 matching 8 bases. CDR1 and CDR2 from the germline V gene are KGHSH and LQKENI. The CDR3 is 15 residues long. V lost 0 bases and J lost 3; bases outside the gene matches: 1. In nucleotides, the CDR3 is TGTGCCAGCTCACCACCGAGCGGGAGCTACAATGAGCAGTTCTTC. This gives the protein CASSPPSGSYNEQFF.

V usage is TRBV19 and J usage is TRBJ1-1, with D possibly being TRBD1 (5 bases). V was trimmed by 6 bases and J by 4 bases, leaving 12 bases between them. This CDR3 comprises 13 residues. Germline lookup yields CDR1 LNHDA and CDR2 SQIVND (reference sequence). CDR3 amino acids: CASSQDKATEAFF. The CDR3 DNA reads TGTGCCAGTAGCCAGGACAAGGCCACTGAAGCTTTCTTT.

This clone was seen a single time. The chain combines TRBV6-5 with TRBJ2-3; TRBD2 agrees at 8 bases. Germline CDR1 reads MNHEY; CDR2 reads SVGAGI. V dropped 0 bases and J dropped 5; count of bases not matched to a gene: 4. CDR3 length: 15 amino acids. CDR3 in DNA: TGTGCCAGCAGTTACTCGGCGGGAGGTCTAGATACGCAGTATTTT. It yields the protein CASSYSAGGLDTQYF.

The chain recombines TRBV7-2 with TRBJ2-3; 7 bases map to TRBD2. CDR3 length: 17 amino acids. Looked up from germline, CDR1 is SGHTA and CDR2 is FQGNSA. Unmatched junction bases numbered 9, after V lost 1 base and J lost 2 bases. The DNA for the CDR3 is TGTGCCAGCAGCTTAGATGGTAGCGGGCGTCACACAGATACGCAGTATTTT. It yields the protein CASSLDGSGRHTDTQYF.

This chain joins TRBV5-1 and TRBJ2-7; 8 nucleotides agree with TRBD2. From germline, CDR1 is SGHRS and CDR2 YFSETQ. The CDR3 sequence is 15 residues long. V dropped 2 bases and J dropped 0; count of bases not matched to a gene: 4. CDR3 DNA: TGCGCCAGCAGCTTAGCGGGAGTCGGCTCCTACGAGCAGTACTTC. This sequence encodes CASSLAGVGSYEQYF. The variable domain in full, with the rest retrieved from reference TRBV5-1 and TRBJ2-7, is KAGVTQTPRYLIKTRGQQVTLSCSPISGHRSVSWYQQTPGQGLQFLFEYFSETQRNKGNFPGRFSGRQFSNSRSEMNVSTLELGDSALYLCASSLAGVGSYEQYFGPGTRLTVT.

The chain couples TRBV7-2 to TRBJ2-1; 9 nucleotides line up with TRBD2. CDR3 length: 15 amino acids. Trimming cost V 2 bases and J 1 base; bases outside gene matches: 0. Germline assignment: CDR1 SGHTA and CDR2 FQGNSA. CDR3 DNA: TGTGCCAGCAGCTTACTAGCGGGGTCCTACAATGAGCAGTTCTTC. It is translated as CASSLLAGSYNEQFF. Full variable domain (rest looked up from reference TRBV7-2 and TRBJ2-1): GAGVSQSPSNKVTEKGKDVELRCDPISGHTALYWYRQSLGQGLEFLIYFQGNSAPDKSGLPSDRFSAERTGGSVSTLTIQRTQQEDSAVYLCASSLLAGSYNEQFFGPGTRLTVL.

This chain uses TRBV6-1 with TRBJ2-1; TRBD1 is a possible D gene (5 bases). CDR3 length: 14 residues. The germline gives CDR1 MNHNS, CDR2 SASEGT. Trimming removed 6 bases from V and 0 bases from J, with 9 bases in between. The CDR3 bases are TGTGCCAGCAGCATCGACAGCTCCTACAATGAGCAGTTCTTC. Its translation is CASSIDSSYNEQFF.

Concerning this clone itself: The sample contains more than one DNA sequence encoding this CDR3. The V and J genes are TRBV27 and TRBJ2-7; 9 bases agree with TRBD2. The CDR3 runs to 13 residues. Germline loops: CDR1 MNHEY, CDR2 SMNVEV (reference sequence). V was clipped by 6 bases and J by 5 bases; unmatched bases: 5. CDR3 amino acids: CASRREGLNEQYF. The DNA for the CDR3 is TGTGCCAGCAGGCGGGAGGGCCTCAACGAGCAGTACTTC.

The V gene is TRBV4-2, the J gene TRBJ2-5; weak D call: TRBD2 (6 bases). CDR1 LGHNA and CDR2 YNFKEQ come from the germline V gene. This CDR3 is 15 amino acids long. V was trimmed by 4 bases and J by 9 bases, leaving 21 bases between them. Here the CDR3 reads CASSPFRHRPGAQYF. For the CDR3, the DNA is TGTGCCAGCAGCCCATTTCGACACCGCCCGGGAGCCCAGTACTTC.